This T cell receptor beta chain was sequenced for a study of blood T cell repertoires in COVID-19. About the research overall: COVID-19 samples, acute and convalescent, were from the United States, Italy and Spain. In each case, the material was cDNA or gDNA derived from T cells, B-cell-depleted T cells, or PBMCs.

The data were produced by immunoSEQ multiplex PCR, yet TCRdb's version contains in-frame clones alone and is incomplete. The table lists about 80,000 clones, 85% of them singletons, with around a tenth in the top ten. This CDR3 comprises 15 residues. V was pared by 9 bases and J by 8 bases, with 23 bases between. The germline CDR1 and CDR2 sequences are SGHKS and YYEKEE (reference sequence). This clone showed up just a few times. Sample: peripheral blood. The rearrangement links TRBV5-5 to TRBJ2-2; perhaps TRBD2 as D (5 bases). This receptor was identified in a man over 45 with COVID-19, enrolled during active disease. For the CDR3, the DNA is TGTGCCATGCAGCTTGGAGGAACTCCGAGTGGGGAGCTGTTTTTT. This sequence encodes CAMQLGGTPSGELFF.